The T cell receptor beta chain described here comes from a study of shared clonotypes between healthy human individuals (dated by TCRdb to between 2020 and 2021). About the full investigation: A couple of women and a few men aged 18 to 49 years were included in the cohort. Per donor, three plates each were used for CD4 naive and CD4 memory, two for CD8 naive, and one for CD8 memory. To estimate repertoire size and how much clonotypes are shared between individuals, the study performed deep sequencing of blood TCR repertoires from five healthy adults. Libraries were prepared and TCR repertoires were sequenced by different laboratories using diverse techniques, in order to increase sequencing depth and limit assay-specific biases. Leukapheresis yielded between about 0.9 and 8.9 billion PBMCs per donor. Results and caveats for the whole study, not just this receptor: Even with the large sequencing depth, rarefaction of the sorted-subset datasets indicated that sequencing was incomplete. The small number of donors limited the genetic and exposure-history diversity represented. Pairwise subsampling led to the expectation that sequencing depth would affect the degree of clonotype sharing among donors. Sampling was restricted to blood, and TCR repertoires in tissue are likely to differ from TCR repertoires in blood. Clonotypes shared by all four sorted-subset donors showed higher generation probabilities than non-shared clonotypes. Estimated clonotype richness was generally larger for naive than for memory subsets. Roughly 5% of naive CD4, 3.5% of naive CD8, roughly 2.5% of memory CD4, and about 0.4% of memory CD8 clonotypes were shared across several donors.

The donors were healthy, HIV-negative adults with no recently reported acute infections or vaccinations. Only Caucasian adults living in Nashville, Tennessee, USA were represented among the donors. CD4+ T cells were enriched by magnetic negative selection; naive cells were then positively selected on CD45RA, and the negative fraction formed the memory subset. After blood collection by leukapheresis, PBMCs were isolated using Ficoll-Histopaque density gradient centrifugation and then cryopreserved in the vapor phase of liquid nitrogen. Analytical flow cytometry was used to check the purity and quantity of every magnetically sorted T cell population. From each sorted fraction, genomic DNA was isolated and quantified by UV absorbance on a Nanodrop 2000c. For this clone: No antigen is known for it. No base qualities exist here, and no much larger clone lies one base off it.

TCR CDR3 regions were amplified from genomic DNA by multiplex PCR using the deep immunoSEQ assay. Genomic DNA extracted from each cell subset was distributed evenly over all wells of several immunoSEQ 96-well plates, and each plate served as one replicate. For sorted subsets, each replicate PCR was loaded with about 0.2 ug genomic DNA, equivalent to some 31,000 T cell genomes. Purified libraries were measured with a Qubit 3.0 fluorometer, size-checked on a Bioanalyzer 2100, and measured again with the KAPA Library Quantification kit. Every immunoSEQ 96-well plate was sequenced on a dedicated single-read 150-cycle Illumina NextSeq 550 flow cell. Under the source paper's analysis protocol: The immunoSEQ output contained only junctional sequences without quality scores, so filtering could not match that applied to full-length reads. Sequences were annotated with PyIR, a Python wrapper for IgBLAST v1.9, and V/J genes and CDR3 were assigned using IMGT germline references. Reads with weak V/J assignments (E-value above 1e-6), missing CDR3, stop codons, out-of-frame junctions, or ambiguous translated residues were removed. A V3J clonotype was defined by an identical inferred V gene, J gene, and CDR3 amino acid sequence. Percentage overlap between repertoires was computed as shared unique clonotypes divided by the size of the smaller repertoire. Richness of each repertoire was evaluated using RTK rarefaction, the Chao1 estimator, and Recon v2.1 estimates of unobserved clonotypes. Generation probabilities for all TCRbeta clonotypes obtained by the gDNA method from a handful of donors were computed using OLGA. The source is immuneACCESS, and TCRdb retained only in-frame sequences with V and J called. Part of the clones is not carried over; for the studies checked, unresolved V genes explain less than half of this, and the remainder is unexplained. The DNA gave D and trimming, while V, J and clone size come from that table. This sample gives about 2.3 million clones in total; over 90% of them show up just once. 0.39% of the sample belongs to the ten largest clones.

The CDR3 runs 15 residues from the cysteine to the phenylalanine. Of the read, only the CDR3 DNA is kept; its 45 bases are in frame from base 1. Via the germline V gene, CDR1 is MNHEY and CDR2 SVGAGI. V loses 2 bases of germline sequence and J loses 3 bases, and the interval between the two ends is 13 bases. In this chain, TRBV6-5 is recombined with TRBJ1-2; the D segment cannot be called with confidence. Sequenced material: naive CD4+ T cells from PBMCs. What the cell subset or site label conveys for this sample: CD45RA+ positively selected. This TCR came from a man aged 18 to 30 in good health. Some clones in this sample may be carry-over from other donors' samples. CDR3 region: CASSYPAGYDYGYTF. In nucleotide form, the sequence is TGTGCCAGCAGTTACCCCGCCGGGTACGACTATGGCTACACCTTC.